This is a list of T cell receptor beta chains from one sample in a study of molecular identifiers for immune sequencing clone quantification. TCRdb recomputed calls from the PCR reads with MiXCR, one row per CDR3 protein. The profile shows about 500,000 distinct CDR3 sequences, about a quarter of them singletons. Sequenced input: naive CD8+ T cells from blood, with Jurkat cell RNA spiked in. The receptors originated from a human donor in good health. Some libraries in this study had Jurkat cell RNA spiked in. Both conserved end residues are trimmed from each CDR3.

j_call | v_call | cdr3_aa
TRBJ1-2 | TRBV19 | ASSVGTDFYGYT
TRBJ2-7 | TRBV6-1 | ASAPRGTELYEQY
TRBJ1-4 | TRBV6-6 | ASSYNRQGAFVEKLF
TRBJ2-5 | TRBV5-4 | ASSSGLDAETQY
TRBJ1-1 | TRBV11-2 | ASSSGTGGLHTEAF
TRBJ2-5 | TRBV29-1 | SVEGIPEYFGTQY
TRBJ2-1 | TRBV29-1 | SVEGRRYNEQF
TRBJ2-6 | TRBV19 | ASSIDPDREVPSGANVLT
TRBJ2-2 | TRBV28 | ASSLGTSGRAAGELF
TRBJ2-1 | TRBV30 | AWSQGLAEVNEQF
TRBJ1-5 | TRBV27 | ASSSTGTDAPQH
TRBJ2-3 | TRBV20-1 | SARDWDSSTDTQY
TRBJ2-5 | TRBV12-3/TRBV12-4 | ASSSPGLAPETQY
TRBJ1-1 | TRBV13 | ASSQSGQGETEAF
TRBJ2-7 | TRBV6-2/TRBV6-3 | ASTNIETRYEQY